This T cell receptor (beta chain) was profiled in a study of CD4+ T cells in melanoma. Comments on this clone: As yet, its antigen is unknown.

Trimming left V 4 bases short and J 2 bases short, with 23 bases between. Germline values: CDR1 SGHKS, CDR2 YYEKEE (reference sequence). The CDR3 spans 18 residues. General observations from the study: In melanoma, neoantigen-specific CD4+ T cells reportedly differed in differentiation state. A reported correlation linked neoantigen-specific CD4+ T cells to CD8+, macrophage and B cell function.

The repertoire was sequenced with immunoSEQ multiplex PCR; TCRdb's copy has only in-frame clones and lacks some. Here the sample spans 15,000 to 20,000 clones, over 70% being singletons. The TCR was taken from a human donor with melanoma. This rearrangement joins TRBV5-5 to TRBJ2-3; D perhaps matches TRBD1 (5 bases). The sample comprised cells from a culture (not recorded whether cultured in vitro). CDR3 region: CASSRDEGVSPATDTQYF. CDR3 in DNA: TGTGCCAGCAGCCGCGACGAAGGGGTGTCCCCGGCCACAGATACGCAGTATTTT.